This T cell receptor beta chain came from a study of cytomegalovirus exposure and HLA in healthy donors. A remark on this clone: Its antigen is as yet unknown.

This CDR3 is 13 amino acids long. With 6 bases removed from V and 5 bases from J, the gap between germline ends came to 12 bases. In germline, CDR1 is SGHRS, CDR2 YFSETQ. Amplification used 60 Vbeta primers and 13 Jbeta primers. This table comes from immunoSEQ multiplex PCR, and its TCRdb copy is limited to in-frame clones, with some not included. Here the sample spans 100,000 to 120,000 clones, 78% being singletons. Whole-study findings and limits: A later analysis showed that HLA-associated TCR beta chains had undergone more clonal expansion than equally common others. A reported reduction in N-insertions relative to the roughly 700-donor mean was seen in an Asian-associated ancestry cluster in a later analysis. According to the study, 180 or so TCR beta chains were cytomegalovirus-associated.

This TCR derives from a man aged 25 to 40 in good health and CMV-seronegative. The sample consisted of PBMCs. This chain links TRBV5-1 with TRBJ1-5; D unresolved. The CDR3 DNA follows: TGCGCCAGCAAACTAAGGGAGGATCAGCCCCAGCATTTT. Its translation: CASKLREDQPQHF.